This TCR beta chain was documented in a study of T cells in Graves' hyperthyroidism and ophthalmopathy. TCR beta CDR3 regions were amplified from RNA transcripts. An initial round of RT-PCR targeting the TCR CDR3 relied on the HTBI primer set. TCRdb reprocessed the multiplex PCR reads with MiXCR, giving one entry per CDR3 protein. The sample lists approximately 210,000 distinct CDR3 sequences; roughly 18% were seen once. This clonotype came up many times. Per the germline V gene, CDR1 is SGHDT and CDR2 is YYEEEE. CDR3 size: 15 residues. V was clipped by 3 bases and J by 3 bases; unmatched bases: 3. This sequence joins TRBV5-6 and TRBJ1-5; 10 bases fit TRBD1. The sequenced sample was blood. The sequence derives from a man aged 50-59 years with Graves' hyperthyroidism. CDR3 sequence reads: CASSSGQGFNQPQHF. The DNA for the CDR3 is TGTGCCAGCAGCTCGGGACAGGGGTTCAATCAGCCCCAGCATTTT. Full variable domain (missing parts from reference TRBV5-6 and TRBJ1-5): DAGVTQSPTHLIKTRGQQVTLRCSPKSGHDTVSWYQQALGQGPQFIFQYYEEEERQRGNFPDRFSGHQFPNYSSELNVNALLLGDSALYLCASSSGQGFNQPQHFGDGTRLSIL.